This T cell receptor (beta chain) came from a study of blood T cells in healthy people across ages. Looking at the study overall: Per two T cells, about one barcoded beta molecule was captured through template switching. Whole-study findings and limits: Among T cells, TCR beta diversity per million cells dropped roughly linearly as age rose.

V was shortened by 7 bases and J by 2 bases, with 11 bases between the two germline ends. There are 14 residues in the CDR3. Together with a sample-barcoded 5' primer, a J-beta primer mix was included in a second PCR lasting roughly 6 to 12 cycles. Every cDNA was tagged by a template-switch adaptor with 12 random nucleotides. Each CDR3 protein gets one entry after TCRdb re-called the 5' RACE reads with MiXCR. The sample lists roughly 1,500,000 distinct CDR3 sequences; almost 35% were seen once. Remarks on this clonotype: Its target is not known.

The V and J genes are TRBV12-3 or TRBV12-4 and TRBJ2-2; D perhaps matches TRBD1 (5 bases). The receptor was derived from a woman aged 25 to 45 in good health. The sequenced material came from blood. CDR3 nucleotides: TGTGCCAGCAAACCCGACAGAAACACCGGGGAGCTGTTTTTT. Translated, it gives CASKPDRNTGELFF.